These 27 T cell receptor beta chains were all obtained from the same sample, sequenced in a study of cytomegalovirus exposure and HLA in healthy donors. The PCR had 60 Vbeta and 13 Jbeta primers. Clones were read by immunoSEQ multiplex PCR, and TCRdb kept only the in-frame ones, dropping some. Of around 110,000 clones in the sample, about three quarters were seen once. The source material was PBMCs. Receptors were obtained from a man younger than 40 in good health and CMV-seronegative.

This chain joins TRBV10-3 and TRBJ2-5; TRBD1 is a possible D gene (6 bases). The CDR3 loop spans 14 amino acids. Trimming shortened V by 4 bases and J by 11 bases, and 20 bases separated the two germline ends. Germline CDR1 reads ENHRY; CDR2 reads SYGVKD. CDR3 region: CAISGRGIGWEQYF. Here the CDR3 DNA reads TGTGCCATCAGTGGAAGGGGGATTGGGTGGGAGCAGTACTTC.

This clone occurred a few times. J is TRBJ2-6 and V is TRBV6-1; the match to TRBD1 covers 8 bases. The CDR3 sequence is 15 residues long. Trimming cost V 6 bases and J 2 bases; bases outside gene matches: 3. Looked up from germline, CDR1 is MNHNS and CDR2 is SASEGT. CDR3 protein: CASRRTGPGANVLTF. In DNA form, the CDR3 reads TGTGCCAGCAGGAGGACAGGGCCTGGGGCCAACGTCCTGACTTTC.

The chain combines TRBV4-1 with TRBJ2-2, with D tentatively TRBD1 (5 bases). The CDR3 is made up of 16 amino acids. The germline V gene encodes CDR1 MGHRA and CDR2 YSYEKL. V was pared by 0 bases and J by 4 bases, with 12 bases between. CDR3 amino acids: CASSQDNDRTTGELFF. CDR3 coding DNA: TGCGCCAGCAGCCAAGATAACGACAGAACCACCGGGGAGCTGTTTTTT.

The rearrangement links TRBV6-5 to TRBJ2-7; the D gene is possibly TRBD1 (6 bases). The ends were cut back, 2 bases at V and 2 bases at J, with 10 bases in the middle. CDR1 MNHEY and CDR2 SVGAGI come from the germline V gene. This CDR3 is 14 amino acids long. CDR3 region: CASSYADSTYEQYF. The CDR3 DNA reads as TGTGCCAGCAGTTACGCGGACAGCACCTACGAGCAGTACTTC.

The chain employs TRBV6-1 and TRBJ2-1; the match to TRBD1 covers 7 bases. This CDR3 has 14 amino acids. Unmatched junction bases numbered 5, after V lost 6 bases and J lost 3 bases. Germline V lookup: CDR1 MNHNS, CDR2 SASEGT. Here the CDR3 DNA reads TGTGCCAGCAGCCGAGGGGGCTTCTACAATGAGCAGTTCTTC. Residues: CASSRGGFYNEQFF.

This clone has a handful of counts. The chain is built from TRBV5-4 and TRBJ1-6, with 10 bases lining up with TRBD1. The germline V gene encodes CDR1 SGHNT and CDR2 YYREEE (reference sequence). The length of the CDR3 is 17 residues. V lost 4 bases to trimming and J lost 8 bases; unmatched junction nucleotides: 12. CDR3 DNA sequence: TGTGCCAGCAGCGGTGGACAGGGGGGACCACTGGATTCACCCCTCCACTTT. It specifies CASSGGQGGPLDSPLHF.

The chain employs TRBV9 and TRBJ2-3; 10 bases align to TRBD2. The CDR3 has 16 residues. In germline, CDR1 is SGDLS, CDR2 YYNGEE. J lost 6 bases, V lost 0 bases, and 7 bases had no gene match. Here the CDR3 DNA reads TGTGCCAGCAGCGTAGGGAGCGGGAGGGGTCTGGATACGCAGTATTTT. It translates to CASSVGSGRGLDTQYF.

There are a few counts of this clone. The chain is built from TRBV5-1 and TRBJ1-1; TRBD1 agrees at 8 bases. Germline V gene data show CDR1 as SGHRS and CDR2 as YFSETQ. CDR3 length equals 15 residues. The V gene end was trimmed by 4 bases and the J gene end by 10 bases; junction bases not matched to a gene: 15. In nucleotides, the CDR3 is TGCGCCAGCAGCGATAGACAGGGGTTTCTAAAAGGAGCTTTCTTT. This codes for CASSDRQGFLKGAFF.

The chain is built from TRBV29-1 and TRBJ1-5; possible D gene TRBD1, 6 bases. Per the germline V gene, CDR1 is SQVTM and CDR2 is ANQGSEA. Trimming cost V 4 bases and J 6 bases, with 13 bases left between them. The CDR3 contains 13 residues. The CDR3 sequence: CSVVVQGGQPQHF. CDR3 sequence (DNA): TGCAGCGTTGTGGTACAGGGCGGTCAGCCCCAGCATTTT.

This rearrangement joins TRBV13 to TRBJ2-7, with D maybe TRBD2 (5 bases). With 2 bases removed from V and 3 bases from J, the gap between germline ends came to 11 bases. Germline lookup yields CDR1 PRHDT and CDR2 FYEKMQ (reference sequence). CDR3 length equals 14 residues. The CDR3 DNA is TGTGCCAGCAGCTTAAGAGGGCACAGCTACGAGCAGTACTTC. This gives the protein CASSLRGHSYEQYF.

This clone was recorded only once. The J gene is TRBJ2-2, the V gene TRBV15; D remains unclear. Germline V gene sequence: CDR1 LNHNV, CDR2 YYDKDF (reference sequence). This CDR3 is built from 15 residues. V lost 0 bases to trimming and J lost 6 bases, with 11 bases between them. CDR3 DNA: TGTGCCACCAGCAGAGATAGGAGCTTTGCCGGGGAGCTGTTTTTT. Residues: CATSRDRSFAGELFF.

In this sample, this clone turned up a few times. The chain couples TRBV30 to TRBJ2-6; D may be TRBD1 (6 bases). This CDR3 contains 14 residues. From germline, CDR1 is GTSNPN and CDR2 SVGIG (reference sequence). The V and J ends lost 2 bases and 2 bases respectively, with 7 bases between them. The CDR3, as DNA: TGTGCCTGGAGTTGGACAGCTGGGGCCAACGTCCTGACTTTC. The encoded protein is CAWSWTAGANVLTF.

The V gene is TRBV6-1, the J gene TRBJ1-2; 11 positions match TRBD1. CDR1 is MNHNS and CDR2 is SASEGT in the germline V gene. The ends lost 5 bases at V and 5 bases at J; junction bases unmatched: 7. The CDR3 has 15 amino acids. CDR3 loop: CASSPRTGGWYGYTF. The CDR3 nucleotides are TGTGCCAGCAGTCCCCGGACAGGGGGCTGGTATGGCTACACCTTC.

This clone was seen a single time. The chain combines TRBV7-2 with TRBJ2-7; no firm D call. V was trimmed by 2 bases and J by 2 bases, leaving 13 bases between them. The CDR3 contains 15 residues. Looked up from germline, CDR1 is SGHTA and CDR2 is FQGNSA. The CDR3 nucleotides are TGTGCCAGCAGCTTAAATTCACAGTCAACCTACGAGCAGTACTTC. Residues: CASSLNSQSTYEQYF.

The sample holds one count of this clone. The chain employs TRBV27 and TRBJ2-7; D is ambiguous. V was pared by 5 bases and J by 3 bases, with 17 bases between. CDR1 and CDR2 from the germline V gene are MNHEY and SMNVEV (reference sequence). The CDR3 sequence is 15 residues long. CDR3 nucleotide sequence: TGTGCCAGCAGTCCCCGTGCGAGCACGAACTACGAGCAGTACTTC. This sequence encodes CASSPRASTNYEQYF.

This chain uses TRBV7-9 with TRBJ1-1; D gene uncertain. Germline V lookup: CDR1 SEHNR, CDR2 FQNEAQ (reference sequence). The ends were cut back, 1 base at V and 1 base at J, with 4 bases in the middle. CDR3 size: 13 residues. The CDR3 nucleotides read TGTGCCAGCAGCTTAGACAAGAACACTGAAGCTTTCTTT. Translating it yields CASSLDKNTEAFF.

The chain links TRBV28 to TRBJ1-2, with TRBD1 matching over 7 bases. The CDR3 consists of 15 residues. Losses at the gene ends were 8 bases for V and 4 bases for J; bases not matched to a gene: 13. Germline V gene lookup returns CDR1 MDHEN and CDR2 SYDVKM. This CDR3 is CASDGRGAAVYGYTF. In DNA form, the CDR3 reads TGTGCCAGCGATGGCAGGGGGGCAGCGGTCTATGGCTACACCTTC.

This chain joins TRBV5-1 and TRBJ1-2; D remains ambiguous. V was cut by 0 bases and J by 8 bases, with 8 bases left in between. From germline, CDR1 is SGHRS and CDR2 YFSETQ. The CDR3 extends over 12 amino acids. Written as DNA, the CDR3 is TGCGCCAGCAGCTTGGCCGGGTGGGGCTACACCTTC. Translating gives CASSLAGWGYTF. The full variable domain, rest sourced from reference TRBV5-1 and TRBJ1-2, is KAGVTQTPRYLIKTRGQQVTLSCSPISGHRSVSWYQQTPGQGLQFLFEYFSETQRNKGNFPGRFSGRQFSNSRSEMNVSTLELGDSALYLCASSLAGWGYTFGSGTRLTVV.

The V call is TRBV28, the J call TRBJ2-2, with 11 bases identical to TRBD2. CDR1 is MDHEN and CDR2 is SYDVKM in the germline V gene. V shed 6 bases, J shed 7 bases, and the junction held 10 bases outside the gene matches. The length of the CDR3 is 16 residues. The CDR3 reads CASRLPSGLAGGELFF. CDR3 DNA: TGTGCCAGCAGACTGCCATCAGGACTAGCGGGCGGGGAGCTGTTTTTT.

The CDR3 DNA sequence: TGTGCCAGCAGCCGGAGTCGGGGGGCAAGGGGGGTGAACACTGAAGCTTTCTTT. Its translation is CASSRSRGARGVNTEAFF. The chain employs TRBV7-9 and TRBJ1-1; D might be TRBD1 (6 bases). The CDR3 spans 18 residues. Trimming left V 5 bases short and J 0 bases short, with 22 bases between. The germline CDR1 and CDR2 sequences are SEHNR and FQNEAQ (reference sequence).

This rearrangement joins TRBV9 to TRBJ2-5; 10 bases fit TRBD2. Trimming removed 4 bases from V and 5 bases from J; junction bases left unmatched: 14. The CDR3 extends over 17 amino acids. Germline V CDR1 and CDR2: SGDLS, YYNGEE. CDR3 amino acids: CASSPTRAGGLWETQYF. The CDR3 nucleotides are TGTGCCAGCAGCCCTACCCGAGCGGGGGGGCTTTGGGAGACCCAGTACTTC. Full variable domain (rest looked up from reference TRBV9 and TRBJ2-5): DSGVTQTPKHLITATGQRVTLRCSPRSGDLSVYWYQQSLDQGLQFLIQYYNGEERAKGNILERFSAQQFPDLHSELNLSSLELGDSALYFCASSPTRAGGLWETQYFGPGTRLLVL.

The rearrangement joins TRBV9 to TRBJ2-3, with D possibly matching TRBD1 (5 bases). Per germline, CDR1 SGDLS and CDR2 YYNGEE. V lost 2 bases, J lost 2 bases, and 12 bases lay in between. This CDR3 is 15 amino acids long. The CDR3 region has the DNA TGTGCCAGCAGCGTTTACGGACATACCACAGATACGCAGTATTTT. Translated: CASSVYGHTTDTQYF.

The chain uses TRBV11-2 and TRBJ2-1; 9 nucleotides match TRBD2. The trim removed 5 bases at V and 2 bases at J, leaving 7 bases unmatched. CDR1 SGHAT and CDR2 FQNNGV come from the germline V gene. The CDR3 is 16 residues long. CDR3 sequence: CASSTPRTSAYNEQFF. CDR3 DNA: TGTGCCAGCAGCACCCCCCGGACTAGCGCCTACAATGAGCAGTTCTTC.

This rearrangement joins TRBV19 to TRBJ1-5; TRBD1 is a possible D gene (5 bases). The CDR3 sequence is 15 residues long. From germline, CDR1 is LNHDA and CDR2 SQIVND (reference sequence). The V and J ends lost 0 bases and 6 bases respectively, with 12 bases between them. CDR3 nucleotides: TGTGCCAGTAGTATAGAGACGGGCGGGGGTCAGCCCCAGCATTTT. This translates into CASSIETGGGQPQHF.

The CDR3 nucleotides read TGCGCCAGCAGCTTGGCCCAGAGCACAGATACGCAGTATTTT. Encoded protein: CASSLAQSTDTQYF. This sequence joins TRBV5-1 and TRBJ2-3; D is undetermined. V lost 0 bases and J lost 0, with 5 bases in between. The germline V gene has CDR1 SGHRS and CDR2 YFSETQ. The CDR3 has 14 amino acids.

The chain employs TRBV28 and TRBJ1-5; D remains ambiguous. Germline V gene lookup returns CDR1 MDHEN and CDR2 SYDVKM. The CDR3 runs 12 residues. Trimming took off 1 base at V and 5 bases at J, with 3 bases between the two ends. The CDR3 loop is CASSLLDQPQHF. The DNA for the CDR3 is TGTGCCAGCAGTTTATTAGATCAGCCCCAGCATTTT.

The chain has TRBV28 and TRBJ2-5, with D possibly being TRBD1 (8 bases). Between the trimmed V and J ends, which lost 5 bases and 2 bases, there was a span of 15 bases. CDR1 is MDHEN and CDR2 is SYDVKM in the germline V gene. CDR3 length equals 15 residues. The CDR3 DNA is TGTGCCAGCAGTACAGGGGGGGAGATACAAGAGACCCAGTACTTC. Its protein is CASSTGGEIQETQYF.